The 10 T cell receptor beta chains presented below share a single source sample, sequenced in a study of identical twins. Each CDR3 protein gets one entry after TCRdb re-called the 5' RACE reads with MiXCR. This repertoire shows around 960,000 distinct CDR3 sequences, about 12% found once; its top ten account for about 1.5%. The data also belong to a second study, concerning yellow fever vaccine responses in identical twins.

The sequenced material came from PBMCs. The receptor set was obtained from a woman aged 18-30 years in good health.

Many counts were recorded for this clonotype. The V and J genes are TRBV29-1 and TRBJ1-1; perhaps TRBD1 as D (6 bases). Germline loops: CDR1 SQVTM, CDR2 ANQGSEA. V was cut by 1 base and J by 4 bases, with 13 bases left in between. The CDR3 is 14 amino acids. The CDR3 DNA reads TGCAGCGTTGAAGGCGGTCAGGGGCTCACTGAAGCTTTCTTT. Amino acids: CSVEGGQGLTEAFF.

The chain couples TRBV18 to TRBJ2-1; D is unresolved. CDR1 is KGHSH, CDR2 LQKENI, per germline. The V gene lost 4 bases and the J gene lost 7 bases, with 14 bases spanning the gap. CDR3 size: 14 residues. This CDR3 is CASSLNSVPNEQFF. The CDR3 DNA reads TGTGCCAGCTCACTAAATAGTGTCCCGAATGAGCAGTTCTTC.

The chain carries TRBV10-3 and TRBJ2-2, with 7 nucleotides matching TRBD1. Germline-derived CDR1 and CDR2 are ENHRY and SYGVKD. The junction had 12 bases not matched to a gene; V was cut back by 4 bases and J by 10 bases. CDR3 length: 15 residues. The CDR3 loop is CAISGGQTQHQELFF. The CDR3 DNA is TGTGCCATCAGTGGGGGACAGACCCAACACCAGGAGCTGTTTTTT.

The gene calls are TRBV18 and TRBJ2-1; TRBD1 is a possible D gene (6 bases). The germline V gene has CDR1 KGHSH and CDR2 LQKENI. V shed 0 bases and J shed 7 bases, with 10 bases lying between them. CDR3 length: 14 amino acids. The CDR3 coding sequence is TGTGCCAGCTCACCACCAGCCAGGGGAAATGAGCAGTTCTTC. This codes for CASSPPARGNEQFF.

This clonotype was counted at least ten times. V is TRBV6-1 and J is TRBJ1-5, with 7 bases aligning to TRBD1. Looked up from germline, CDR1 is MNHNS and CDR2 is SASEGT. The V segment lost 5 bases and the J segment 6 bases; nucleotides outside the gene matches: 13. There are 16 residues in the CDR3. In DNA form, the CDR3 reads TGTGCCAGCAGTCCGACCTGGGACAGTGGGGCTCAGCCCCAGCATTTT. Translating it yields CASSPTWDSGAQPQHF.

This clonotype was seen more than once but under ten times. The chain joins TRBV25-1 to TRBJ2-1; possible D gene TRBD2, 6 bases. With 4 bases removed from V and 4 bases from J, the gap between germline ends came to 17 bases. In germline, CDR1 is MGHDK, CDR2 SYGVNS. The CDR3 length is 16 residues. CDR3 coding DNA: TGTGCCAGCAGTGGCGTCGGGGGAGAGAAGTACAATGAGCAGTTCTTC. Its protein is CASSGVGGEKYNEQFF.

The V call is TRBV27, the J call TRBJ2-1; a possible D gene is TRBD2 (6 bases). Germline V gene lookup returns CDR1 MNHEY and CDR2 SMNVEV (reference sequence). Trimming pared 8 bases from V and 6 bases from J, leaving 8 bases between. This CDR3 contains 11 residues. As DNA, the CDR3 is TGTGCCAGCCTGGGGGGCAATGAGCAGTTCTTC. It is translated as CASLGGNEQFF.

The gene calls are TRBV20-1 and TRBJ1-6; D is uncertain. The CDR3 contains 14 residues. CDR1 is DFQATT, CDR2 SNEGSKA, per germline (reference sequence). V dropped 5 bases and J dropped 0 bases, with 8 bases sitting between them. CDR3 nucleotides: TGCAGTGCTTCTGCGAGCTCCTATAATTCACCCCTCCACTTT. It codes for CSASASSYNSPLHF.

The J gene is TRBJ1-2, the V gene TRBV5-5, with D hard to call. V lost 0 bases and J 0 bases, leaving 12 bases between the germline ends. The CDR3 is 16 residues long. Germline assignment: CDR1 SGHKS and CDR2 YYEKEE (reference sequence). CDR3 sequence reads: CASSLGAGMANYGYTF. The CDR3 nucleotides are TGTGCCAGCAGCTTGGGTGCGGGGATGGCTAACTATGGCTACACCTTC.

The chain recombines TRBV6-1 with TRBJ2-7, with 7 bases aligning to TRBD2. The CDR3 runs to 15 residues. Germline CDR1 and CDR2: MNHNS and SASEGT. V was clipped by 2 bases and J by 4 bases; unmatched bases: 8. As DNA, the CDR3 is TGTGCCAGCAGTGAATTTGGCAACGGGAGGTACGAGCAGTACGTC. As protein: CASSEFGNGRYEQYV.